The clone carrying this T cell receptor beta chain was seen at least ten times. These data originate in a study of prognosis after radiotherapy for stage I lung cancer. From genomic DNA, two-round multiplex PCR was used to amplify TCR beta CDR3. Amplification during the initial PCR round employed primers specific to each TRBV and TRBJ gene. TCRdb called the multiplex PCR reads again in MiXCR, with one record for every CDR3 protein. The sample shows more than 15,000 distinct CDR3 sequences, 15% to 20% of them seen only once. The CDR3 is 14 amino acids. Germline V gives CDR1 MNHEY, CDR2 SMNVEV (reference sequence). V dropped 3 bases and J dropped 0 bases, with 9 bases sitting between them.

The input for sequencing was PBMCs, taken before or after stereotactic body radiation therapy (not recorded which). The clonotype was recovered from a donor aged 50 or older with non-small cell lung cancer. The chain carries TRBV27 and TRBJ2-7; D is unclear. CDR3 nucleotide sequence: TGTGCCAGCAGTTTTTCCAGCGACTCCTACGAGCAGTACTTC. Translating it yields CASSFSSDSYEQYF.